Listed here is a single T cell receptor (beta chain). Its antigen is currently unknown. These data are taken from a study of response to subunit inactivated influenza vaccine. Broader study findings: The authors put forward the suggestion that each seasonal influenza vaccination may bring in only a limited number of new T cells.

TCRdb reprocessed the RT-PCR reads with MiXCR, giving one entry per CDR3 protein. In the table there are about 190,000 distinct CDR3 sequences, 14% of which are singletons. The CDR3 runs 14 residues. Trimming cost V 0 bases and J 3 bases, with 8 bases left between them. CDR1 is KGHSH, CDR2 LQKENI, per germline. The material sequenced was CD8+ T cells sorted from PBMCs, taken more than 4 days after vaccination. This rearrangement joins TRBV18 to TRBJ1-1; a weak D match, TRBD1 (5 bases). The sequence derives from a man in his fifties who received an inactivated influenza vaccine. CDR3 nucleotides: TGTGCCAGCTCACCACCGGGACCGTACACTGAAGCTTTCTTT. It specifies CASSPPGPYTEAFF.